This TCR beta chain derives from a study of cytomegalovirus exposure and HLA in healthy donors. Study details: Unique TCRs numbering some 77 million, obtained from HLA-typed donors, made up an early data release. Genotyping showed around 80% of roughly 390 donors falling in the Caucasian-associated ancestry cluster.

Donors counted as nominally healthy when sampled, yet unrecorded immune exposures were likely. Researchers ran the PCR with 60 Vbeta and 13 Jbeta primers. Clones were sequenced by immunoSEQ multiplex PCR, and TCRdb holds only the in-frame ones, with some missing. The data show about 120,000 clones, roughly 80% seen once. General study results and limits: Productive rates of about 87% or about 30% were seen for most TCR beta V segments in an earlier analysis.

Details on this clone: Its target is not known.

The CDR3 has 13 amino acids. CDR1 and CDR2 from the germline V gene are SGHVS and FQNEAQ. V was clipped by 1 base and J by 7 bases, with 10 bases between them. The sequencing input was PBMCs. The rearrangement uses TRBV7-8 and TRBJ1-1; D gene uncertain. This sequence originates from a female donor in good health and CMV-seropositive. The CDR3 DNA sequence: TGTGCCAGCAGCTTAGGGTTGGCGGATGAAGCTTTCTTT. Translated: CASSLGLADEAFF.